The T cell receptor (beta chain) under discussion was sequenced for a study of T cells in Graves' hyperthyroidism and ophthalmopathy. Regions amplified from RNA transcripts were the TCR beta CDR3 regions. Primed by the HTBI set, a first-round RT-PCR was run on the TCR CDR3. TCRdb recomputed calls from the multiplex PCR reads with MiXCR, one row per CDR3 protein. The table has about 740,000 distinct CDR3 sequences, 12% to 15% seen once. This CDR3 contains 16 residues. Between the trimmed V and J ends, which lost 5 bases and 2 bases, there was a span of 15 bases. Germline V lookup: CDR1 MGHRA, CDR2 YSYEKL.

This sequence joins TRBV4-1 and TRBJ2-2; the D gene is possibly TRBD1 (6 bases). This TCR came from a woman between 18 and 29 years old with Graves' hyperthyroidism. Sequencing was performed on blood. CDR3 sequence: CASSAGWTVNTGELFF. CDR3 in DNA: TGCGCCAGCAGCGCGGGTTGGACAGTTAACACCGGGGAGCTGTTTTTT.